Sequencing of this TCR beta chain was carried out in a study of cytomegalovirus exposure and HLA in healthy donors. PCR primers comprised 60 Vbeta and 13 Jbeta primers. Original analysis: There were around 80 million unique TCR beta chains by a later count, and approximately 11 million of them were shared. Sequencing was performed with immunoSEQ multiplex PCR; in TCRdb, only in-frame clones are kept and a portion is missing. D and trimming were read from the DNA, whereas the V and J calls and clone size are those reported in that table. This repertoire shows over 85,000 clones, less than 75% found once; its top ten account for about 2%. CDR3 length equals 14 residues. The V and J ends lost 3 bases and 5 bases, in that order; junction bases with no gene match: 9. CDR1 SQVTM and CDR2 ANQGSEA come from the germline V gene.

The V gene is TRBV29-1, the J gene TRBJ2-7, with 8 bases fitting TRBD2. The clonotype comes from a man in his thirties or forties in good health and CMV-seronegative. Sequenced input: PBMCs. As DNA, the CDR3 is TGCAGCGTTGAGGGGGCTAGCGGGTGGAACGAGCAGTACTTC. Encoded protein: CSVEGASGWNEQYF.